The source of this TCR beta chain is a study of blood T cell repertoires in COVID-19. Clones were read by immunoSEQ multiplex PCR, and TCRdb kept only the in-frame ones, dropping some. The sample has some 100,000 clones; around 82% are singletons. From germline, CDR1 is LNHDA and CDR2 SQIVND (reference sequence). After removal of 5 bases from V and 5 bases from J, the junction contained 6 bases not matched to a gene. The CDR3 contains 15 residues. This chain connects TRBV19 to TRBJ1-4; 9 bases are a match to TRBD1. This TCR came from a man between 50 and 59 years old with active or convalescent COVID-19. Sequenced sample: peripheral blood. The CDR3 is CASSPSTGGNEKLFF. The CDR3 bases are TGTGCCAGTAGTCCATCGACAGGGGGAAATGAAAAACTGTTTTTT.